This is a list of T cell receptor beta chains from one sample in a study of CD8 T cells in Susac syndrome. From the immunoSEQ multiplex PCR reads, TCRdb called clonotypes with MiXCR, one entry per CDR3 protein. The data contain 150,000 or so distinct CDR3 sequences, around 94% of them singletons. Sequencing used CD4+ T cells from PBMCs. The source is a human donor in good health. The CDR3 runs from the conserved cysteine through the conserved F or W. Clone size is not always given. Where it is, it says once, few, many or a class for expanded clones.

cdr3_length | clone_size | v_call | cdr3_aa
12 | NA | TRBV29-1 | CSVGTGDEKLFF
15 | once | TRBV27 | CASKLELQGSHEQYF
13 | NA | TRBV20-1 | CSTGRGDTGELFF
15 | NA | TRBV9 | CASSVGGEGITEAFF
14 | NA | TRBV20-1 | CSARPRGGVETQYF
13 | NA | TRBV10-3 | CAISVSSNQPQHF
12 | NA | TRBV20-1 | CSASGLLDEQFF
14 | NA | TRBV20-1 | CSARVGGSSWGYTF
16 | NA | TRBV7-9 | CASSSVAAGANYGYTF
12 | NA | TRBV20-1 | CSARPAGETQYF
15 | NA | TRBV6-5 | CASRQTGARSYEQYF
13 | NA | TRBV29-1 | CSTKSGQQETQYF
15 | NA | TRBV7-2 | CASSSPGAPGETQYF
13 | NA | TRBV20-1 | CSALRTGTSPLHF
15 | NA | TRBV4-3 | CASSQADSPRDEQYF
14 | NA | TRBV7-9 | CASSPDSYQETQYF
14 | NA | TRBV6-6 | CASRVTPLGTEAFF
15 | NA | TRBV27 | CASSRPGASVDEQYF
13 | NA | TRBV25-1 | CASSSGLYHEQYF
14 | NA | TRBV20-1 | CSARDHEESDTQYF
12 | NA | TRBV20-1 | CSKSKGDTEAFF
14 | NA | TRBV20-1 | CSARAMGQGDGYTF
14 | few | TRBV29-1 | CSVVGAGQLGPQYF
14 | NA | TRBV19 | CASSIGGRTYEQYF
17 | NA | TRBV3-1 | CASSQGMLAGGYNEQFF